This TCR beta chain comes out of a study of blood T cell repertoires in COVID-19. A single count supports this clone. Per the original methods: Reference gene primers were amplified, and this amplification served to estimate nucleated cell counts. Sequencing was performed with immunoSEQ multiplex PCR; in TCRdb, only in-frame clones are kept and a portion is missing. V, J and clone size are those of that table, while D and trimming were read from the DNA. In the table there are 250,000 to 300,000 clones, 90% of which are singletons. CDR1 and CDR2 from the germline V gene are SNHLY and FYNNEI. After removal of 6 bases from V and 7 bases from J, the junction contained 5 bases not matched to a gene. CDR3 length: 14 amino acids.

The specimen sequenced was PBMCs or T cells enriched from blood (not recorded which). This sequence was found in a woman in her 30s who had recovered from COVID-19. The V call is TRBV2, the J call TRBJ1-4; 10 bases agree with TRBD1. Here the CDR3 reads CASRAGTGAEKLFF. The CDR3 DNA is TGTGCCAGCAGAGCCGGGACAGGGGCTGAAAAACTGTTTTTT.